The 24 T cell receptor beta chains presented below share a single source sample, sequenced in a study of blood T cell repertoires in COVID-19. Assay: immunoSEQ multiplex PCR; the TCRdb copy retains only in-frame clones and omits some. The sample has 150,000 to 200,000 clones; roughly nine tenths are singletons. Input material: peripheral blood. The receptors come from a woman aged 70-85 years with acute or convalescent COVID-19.

Details on this clone: The germline gene is not matched at one end of the junction; a read error may be the cause. This same CDR3 is encoded by further DNA sequences in the sample. The genes are TRBV5-1 and TRBJ1-3; TRBD1 is a possible D gene (5 bases). From germline, CDR1 is SGHRS and CDR2 YFSETQ. The CDR3 runs 15 residues. The CDR3 region is CASSLEGLSGNTIYF. In DNA form, the CDR3 reads TGCGCCAGCAGCTTGGAGGGGCTCTCTGGGAACACCATATATTTT.

The chain couples TRBV11-2 to TRBJ1-6, with D unresolved. Looked up from germline, CDR1 is SGHAT and CDR2 is FQNNGV. Deletions cut 10 bases from V and 4 bases from J, with 17 bases between. The CDR3 is 15 amino acids. The CDR3 DNA reads as TGTGCCAACTCCTCCCACAGCCTATATAATTCACCCCTCCACTTT. Protein sequence: CANSSHSLYNSPLHF.

Here the CDR3 DNA reads TGCGCCAGCAGCCTCCCGGCGGGGGTCACAGATACGCAGTATTTT. Its protein is CASSLPAGVTDTQYF. V and J are TRBV5-1 and TRBJ2-3; 7 bases align to TRBD2. In germline, CDR1 is SGHRS, CDR2 YFSETQ. CDR3 length: 15 amino acids. With 4 bases clipped from V and 2 bases from J, the junction kept 7 bases outside the gene matches.

The chain has TRBV10-3 and TRBJ1-1, with 8 bases aligning to TRBD1. V lost 4 bases, J lost 1 base, and 11 bases stayed unmatched. Germline CDR1 ENHRY, CDR2 SYGVKD. CDR3 length: 17 amino acids. The DNA for the CDR3 is TGTGCCATCAGTGGCGCCGGGACAGGACGAGGGAACACTGAAGCTTTCTTT. It specifies CAISGAGTGRGNTEAFF.

The chain couples TRBV29-1 to TRBJ1-2; D is ambiguous. V dropped 6 bases and J dropped 7 bases, with 12 bases sitting between them. From germline, CDR1 is SQVTM and CDR2 ANQGSEA. The CDR3 has 11 residues. CDR3 protein: CSVWWGAGYTF. In nucleotides, the CDR3 is TGCAGCGTCTGGTGGGGAGCTGGCTACACCTTC.

The CDR3 DNA follows: TGTGCCAGCAGCCTCGTCTCTGGAAACACCATATATTTT. It translates to CASSLVSGNTIYF. V is TRBV3-1 (or the pseudogene TRBV3-2) and J is TRBJ1-3; D is undetermined. CDR1 and CDR2 (germline): LGHDT, YNNKEL (reference sequence). The V end was cut by 4 bases, the J end by 0 bases, with 4 bases between. The CDR3 totals 13 residues.

The V gene is TRBV19, the J gene TRBJ2-7, with no clear D. Germline V gene lookup returns CDR1 LNHDA and CDR2 SQIVND (reference sequence). The V and J ends lost 10 bases and 0 bases respectively, with 16 bases between them. The CDR3 consists of 14 residues. The CDR3 loop is CATKTGGLSYEQYF. CDR3 nucleotide sequence: TGTGCCACCAAGACTGGTGGCCTCTCCTACGAGCAGTACTTC.

This rearrangement joins TRBV6-5 to TRBJ2-7, with 9 bases lining up with TRBD1. Trimming took 7 bases from V and 1 from J; bases not matched to a gene: 2. The CDR3 is made up of 13 amino acids. Germline V lookup: CDR1 MNHEY, CDR2 SVGAGI. The CDR3 here is CASMGQGSYEQYF. The CDR3 nucleotides read TGTGCCAGCATGGGACAGGGTTCCTACGAGCAGTACTTC.

The chain employs TRBV28 and TRBJ1-2; perhaps TRBD1 as D (5 bases). The ends were cut back, 4 bases at V and 2 bases at J, with 8 bases in the middle. The germline V gene has CDR1 MDHEN and CDR2 SYDVKM. The CDR3 runs 13 residues. CDR3 in DNA: TGTGCCAGCAGTTCTGCAGGGAACTATGGCTACACCTTC. Its protein is CASSSAGNYGYTF.

Points on this clone: This sample includes further DNA sequences coding for the same CDR3. The chain couples TRBV9 to TRBJ2-7; D not certain. V lost 0 bases, J lost 0 bases, and 4 bases lay in between. Germline CDR1 reads SGDLS; CDR2 reads YYNGEE. CDR3 length equals 13 residues. CDR3 residues: CASSVGGSYEQYF. CDR3 in DNA: TGTGCCAGCAGCGTAGGCGGCTCCTACGAGCAGTACTTC.

In its sample, this clone was seen once. The chain uses TRBV19 and TRBJ2-2; TRBD1 matches at 7 bases. The V gene's germline CDR1 is LNHDA and CDR2 SQIVND (reference sequence). V lost 5 bases to trimming and J lost 5 bases; unmatched junction nucleotides: 8. The CDR3 sequence is 15 residues long. In DNA, the CDR3 is TGTGCCAGTAGTTTACCCCCGACAGGGACCGGGGAGCTGTTTTTT. Translation gives CASSLPPTGTGELFF.

The chain combines TRBV5-5 with TRBJ1-3; unclear D gene. Germline V gene lookup returns CDR1 SGHKS and CDR2 YYEKEE (reference sequence). The CDR3 has 14 amino acids. V was clipped by 4 bases and J by 1 base, with 9 bases between them. CDR3: CASSLGGSGNTIYF. CDR3 bases: TGTGCCAGCAGCCTGGGAGGATCTGGAAACACCATATATTTT.

The chain employs TRBV15 and TRBJ2-7, with D perhaps matching TRBD1 (5 bases). Germline V lookup: CDR1 LNHNV, CDR2 YYDKDF (reference sequence). The CDR3 has 14 amino acids. Trimming shortened V by 0 bases and J by 3 bases, and 9 bases separated the two germline ends. This CDR3 is CATSRERTLYEQYF. The DNA for the CDR3 is TGTGCCACCAGCAGAGAACGGACACTCTACGAGCAGTACTTC.

This chain uses TRBV5-1 with TRBJ2-1, with no clear D. V lost 3 bases, J lost 8 bases, and 12 bases lay in between. Germline CDR1 reads SGHRS; CDR2 reads YFSETQ. There are 13 residues in the CDR3. As DNA, the CDR3 is TGCGCCAGCAGCTCGTTCTCGGTGGATGAGCAGTTCTTC. It is translated as CASSSFSVDEQFF.

CDR3 loop: CASSLEGRYGYTF. CDR3 nucleotide sequence: TGTGCCAGCTCACTTGAGGGCAGGTATGGCTACACCTTC. The chain uses TRBV18 and TRBJ1-2, with no clear D. This CDR3 is built from 13 residues. The V gene lost 4 bases and the J gene lost 5 bases, with 11 bases spanning the gap. The germline gives CDR1 KGHSH, CDR2 LQKENI.

As concerns this clone: Other DNA sequences in the same sample also yield this CDR3. The chain combines TRBV24-1 with TRBJ2-2; D is perhaps TRBD2 (5 bases). Trimming shortened V by 6 bases and J by 5 bases, and 6 bases separated the two germline ends. Germline loops: CDR1 KGHDR, CDR2 SFDVKD. The CDR3 has 12 amino acids. CDR3 sequence (DNA): TGTGCCACCAGTCGGGGTACCGGGGAGCTGTTTTTT. Translating gives CATSRGTGELFF.

The rearrangement joins TRBV6-6 to TRBJ2-1, with TRBD2 matching 12 bases. This CDR3 region has 15 residues. Unmatched junction bases numbered 8, after V lost 7 bases and J lost 7 bases. Germline assignment: CDR1 MNHNY and CDR2 SVGAGI (reference sequence). The DNA for the CDR3 is TGTGCCAGCATCGCGGAGGGACTAGCGGGTAATGAGCAGTTCTTC. It specifies CASIAEGLAGNEQFF.

The CDR3 DNA follows: TGTGCCAGCATTGAGCAGGGGTTTTGGGCAGATACGCAGTATTTT. This codes for CASIEQGFWADTQYF. The V gene is TRBV27, the J gene TRBJ2-3; possibly TRBD1 for D (6 bases). CDR1 and CDR2 (germline): MNHEY, SMNVEV (reference sequence). The V and J ends lost 7 bases and 4 bases respectively, with 18 bases between them. The CDR3 loop spans 15 amino acids.

The chain recombines TRBV18 with TRBJ1-1; 8 bases map to TRBD1. CDR3 length equals 15 residues. The germline V gene encodes CDR1 KGHSH and CDR2 LQKENI. V shed 4 bases and J 0 bases; nucleotides not matched to a gene: 4. The CDR3 loop is CASSRQGALNTEAFF. CDR3 bases: TGTGCCAGCTCACGGCAGGGGGCACTGAACACTGAAGCTTTCTTT.

V and J are TRBV28 and TRBJ1-2, with D unresolved. The CDR3 is made up of 12 amino acids. V gave up 7 bases and J gave up 3 bases, with 9 bases separating them. Germline CDR1 MDHEN, CDR2 SYDVKM. The CDR3 spells CASKQPDYGYTF. CDR3 sequence (DNA): TGTGCCAGCAAACAGCCCGACTATGGCTACACCTTC.

The chain has TRBV3-1 (or the pseudogene TRBV3-2) and TRBJ1-2; a weak D match, TRBD1 (5 bases). Germline V gives CDR1 LGHDT, CDR2 YNNKEL (reference sequence). Trimming pared 4 bases from V and 0 bases from J, leaving 12 bases between. The CDR3 totals 15 residues. The DNA of the CDR3 is TGTGCCAGCAGCCCCCGGGGGACGACTAACTATGGCTACACCTTC. Translation: CASSPRGTTNYGYTF.

Here the CDR3 DNA reads TGCGCCAGCAGCTTGAGCGCTGACAGGGGGGCCTATGGCTACACCTTC. The encoded protein is CASSLSADRGAYGYTF. The chain employs TRBV5-1 and TRBJ1-2, with TRBD1 matching over 9 bases. This CDR3 contains 16 residues. Germline CDR1 is SGHRS and CDR2 is YFSETQ. The trim removed 1 base at V and 4 bases at J, leaving 8 bases unmatched.

This chain connects TRBV5-6 to TRBJ1-1, with D maybe TRBD1 (6 bases). The V and J ends lost 1 base and 2 bases respectively, with 12 bases between them. Germline assignment: CDR1 SGHDT and CDR2 YYEEEE. This CDR3 is built from 15 residues. As DNA, the CDR3 is TGTGCCAGCAGCTTGACAGGGTCAGGAAACACTGAAGCTTTCTTT. Protein sequence: CASSLTGSGNTEAFF. Variable domain in full (rest from reference TRBV5-6 and TRBJ1-1): DAGVTQSPTHLIKTRGQQVTLRCSPKSGHDTVSWYQQALGQGPQFIFQYYEEEERQRGNFPDRFSGHQFPNYSSELNVNALLLGDSALYLCASSLTGSGNTEAFFGQGTRLTVV.

The CDR3 nucleotides read TGTGCCAGTAGTATAGGGACTTTACAAGAGACCCAGTACTTC. Translated, it gives CASSIGTLQETQYF. V usage is TRBV19 and J usage is TRBJ2-5; tentative D call: TRBD2 (5 bases). Trimming cost V 1 base and J 2 bases, with 8 bases left between them. Germline lookup yields CDR1 LNHDA and CDR2 SQIVND (reference sequence). The CDR3 is made up of 14 amino acids.